The source of this TCR beta chain is a study of blood T cell repertoires in COVID-19. Study overall: PBMCs, B-cell-depleted T cells, or T cells were the source of the cDNA or gDNA that made up the material.

Per the original methods: It was from reference gene primer amplification that nucleated cell counts were estimated. Here immunoSEQ multiplex PCR was the method, and the copy in TCRdb shows in-frame clones only, minus some. V and J calls and clone size follow that table, whereas D and trimming were derived from the DNA. Of some 110,000 clones listed, 82% are singletons. The ends were cut back, 6 bases at V and 4 bases at J, with 10 bases in the middle. This CDR3 has 13 amino acids. Germline CDR1 KGHSH, CDR2 LQKENI. Material for sequencing was peripheral blood. This receptor was taken from a man between 60 and 70 years old with acute or convalescent COVID-19. The chain couples TRBV18 to TRBJ1-3, with a tentative D call TRBD1 (6 bases). CDR3 amino acids: CASSQDRGNTIYF. In DNA form, the CDR3 reads TGTGCCAGCTCCCAAGACAGGGGAAACACCATATATTTT.